This TCR beta chain is from a study of T cells in Graves' hyperthyroidism and ophthalmopathy. Exclusion followed for patients with uncontrolled infection, other autoimmune disease, pregnancy or lactation. The V gene lost 11 bases and the J gene lost 8 bases, with 22 bases spanning the gap. There are 14 residues in the CDR3. In germline, CDR1 is ENHRY, CDR2 SYGVKD. Amplification of TCR beta CDR3 regions used RNA as the template. A set of HTBI primers served as the primers for a first-round RT-PCR of the TCR CDR3. From the multiplex PCR reads, TCRdb called clonotypes with MiXCR, one entry per CDR3 protein. The sample includes 300,000 to 350,000 distinct CDR3 sequences, roughly 17% of them seen just once.

This TCR came from a man aged 25 to 40 with Graves' hyperthyroidism. Sequences were obtained from blood. The V gene is TRBV10-3, the J gene TRBJ2-1; D perhaps matches TRBD2 (6 bases). The CDR3 protein is CAFRRGGLLDEQFF. The CDR3 bases are TGTGCCTTTCGTCGCGGAGGGCTGTTGGATGAGCAGTTCTTC.